This T cell receptor beta chain was found in a study of blood T cells in healthy people across ages. Primed by a sample-barcoded 5' primer and a J-beta primer mix, a second PCR proceeded for 7 to 11 cycles. TCRdb recomputed calls from the 5' RACE reads with MiXCR, one row per CDR3 protein. The sample holds 550,000 to 600,000 distinct CDR3 sequences, roughly 48% seen once. Germline loops: CDR1 SGHTA, CDR2 FQGNSA. The length of the CDR3 is 14 residues. The V end lost 5 bases, the J end lost 2 bases, and 11 bases lay between the germline ends. Sequenced sample: blood. The sequence derives from a man aged 80 or over in good health. The chain joins TRBV7-2 to TRBJ2-3, with D perhaps matching TRBD1 (6 bases). The CDR3 loop is CASSPGQITDTQYF. In nucleotides, the CDR3 is TGTGCCAGCAGCCCCGGACAGATCACAGATACGCAGTATTTT. The variable domain in full, completed from reference TRBV7-2 and TRBJ2-3, reads GAGVSQSPSNKVTEKGKDVELRCDPISGHTALYWYRQSLGQGLEFLIYFQGNSAPDKSGLPSDRFSAERTGGSVSTLTIQRTQQEDSAVYLCASSPGQITDTQYFGPGTRLTVL.